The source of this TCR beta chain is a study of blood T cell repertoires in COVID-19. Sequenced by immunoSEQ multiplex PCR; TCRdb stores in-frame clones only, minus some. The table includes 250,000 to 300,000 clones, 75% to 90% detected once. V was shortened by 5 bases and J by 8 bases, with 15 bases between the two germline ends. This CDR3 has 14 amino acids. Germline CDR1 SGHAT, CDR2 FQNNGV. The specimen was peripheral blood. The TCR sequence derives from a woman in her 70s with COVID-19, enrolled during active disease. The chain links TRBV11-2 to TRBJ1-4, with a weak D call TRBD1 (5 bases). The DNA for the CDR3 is TGTGCCAGCAGCACCGGGACTACTACCGAAAAACTGTTTTTT. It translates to CASSTGTTTEKLFF.